This T cell receptor (beta chain) was recovered during a study of cytomegalovirus exposure and HLA in healthy donors (dated by TCRdb to about 2017). At the level of the whole study: An earlier analysis of 587 of the donors reported about 260 Gb of sequence data and 95 million to 130 million unique TCR beta sequences obtained from some 200 million T cells. An early release covering roughly 580 HLA-typed donors comprised about 300 gigabases of sequencing data and tens of millions of unique TCR sequences. Among the roughly 400 genotyped donors, 75% to 90% belonged to the genetic ancestry cluster associated with self-reported Caucasian donors. The study aimed to test whether signatures of past pathogen exposure could be identified by cataloging public T cell receptors. The study profiled the T cell repertoires of fewer than 850 subjects by immunosequencing and related them to cytomegalovirus serostatus. In addition to the first cohort of hundreds of subjects, a separate validation cohort of about 120 different subjects was used. To predict cytomegalovirus infection status, the study brought together high-throughput TCR immunosequencing, statistical association of individual TCRs with disease status, and machine learning. A later analysis re-analyzed previously published TCR beta repertoires from about 600 donors and added high-resolution HLA genotyping to study TCR occurrence patterns. In the later analysis, no new phenotypic data were used to find candidate immune exposures; instead, reliance was placed on TCR beta sequences and their occurrence across donors. An earlier analysis of more than 450 of the donors used high-throughput TCR beta sequencing to judge whether each TCR beta V gene segment behaved as functional or pseudogenic. Donor age, sex, ethnicity and CMV serostatus were collected together with the repertoire data. A later genetic analysis used genome-wide SNP genotypes for about 65% of the roughly 670 donors, treating that subset as a discovery cohort. Every discovery cohort repertoire had been produced on one sequencing platform. HLA typing covered class I and class II loci at four-digit resolution. Typing coverage differed by locus: A, B, C, DRB1 and DQB1 were typed in about 629-640 donors, DQA1 in 500 to 550, DPA1 in 600 to 610, and DPB1 in just under 490. Because of strong linkage in the cohort, a few DR-DQ haplotypes were treated as single units for association and clustering. On average, approximately 250,000 unique TCR beta nucleotide sequences were sequenced per donor among a few hundred genotyped donors of the cohort, with roughly 18% of those sequences being non-productive. General findings and caveats noted by the study authors: In a later analysis, HLA-associated TCR beta chains were found to be more clonally expanded and to have lower generation probabilities than equally common non-associated chains. According to the authors, the approach could potentially be generalized to other disease states and immunological phenotypes. For the cohort, immune exposure information was limited to CMV serostatus. A later analysis found that most CMV-associated TCR beta chains appeared HLA-restricted, with HLA associations seemingly driven largely by CMV exposure. In both the original and validation cohorts, the classifier was reported to diagnose cytomegalovirus status with high specificity and sensitivity. The study listed 170 or so TCR beta chains as associated with cytomegalovirus. While some public TCRs were present in many individuals, most TCR sequences turned up only very rarely across donors. A few of the identified cytomegalovirus-associated TCR beta chains were confirmed in vitro to be specific for cytomegalovirus antigens. A later analysis found that TCR association rates varied across HLA loci, with DRB1 alleles showing the most associated TCRs and HLA-C alleles the fewest. A cluster of highly shared sequence variants was judged likely to be a technical artifact of the sequencing pipeline. A later analysis associated 16,951 TCR beta sequences with specific HLA alleles at a false discovery rate of 0.05. Strong co-occurrence of HLA alleles, especially DR and DQ, made assigning TCR associations to individual alleles difficult. Some 16 rarely observed V segments, including chromosome 9 orphons, were excluded from the earlier analysis of several hundred of the donors because counts were too low. In a later genetic analysis, a missense DCLRE1C variant was associated with V-gene and J-gene trimming of TCR beta chains, and the association was replicated in an independent cohort. In a later analysis, several top co-occurrence clusters were reported to appear linked to parvovirus B19, influenza, CMV and Epstein-Barr virus. Because some donors lacked HLA typing at each locus, the association tests relied only on the typed subset. Linkage disequilibrium might explain the correlated functional status among segregating V segments, but an unknown experimental factor could not be ruled out. An earlier analysis of several hundred of the donors showed that most TCR beta V segments appeared in productive rearrangements either about 87% or about 30% of the time, which broadly matched IMGT annotations. A further reported finding was that TCR beta sequences accurately predicted the HLA-A and HLA-B alleles for most subjects in the first cohort. In this cohort, only TCR beta chains were sequenced, and detectable features were limited by the absence of alpha or paired-chain data. In a later genetic analysis, fewer N-insertions in productive TCRs were reported among donors in an Asian-associated ancestry cluster than the approximately 630-donor mean. Sequencing depth was assumed to be roughly uniform across donors in the presence/absence analyses, though that assumption may not hold.

The cohort consisted of fewer than 700 healthy bone marrow donors. All cohort members were sampled while nominally healthy, although unrecorded immune exposures were likely present. The donor was CMV seronegative and belonged to the group of 352 seronegative cohort members. Each donor provided a peripheral blood sample, and peripheral blood mononuclear cells were used for TCR beta sequencing. The Qiagen DNeasy Blood Extraction Kit was used to extract genomic DNA from the blood cell samples. As to this clone: Its antigen target is currently unknown. Base-call qualities are not available, and no considerably larger clone is one nucleotide away.

Library generation was performed with the immunoSEQ multiplex PCR assay. For the multiplex PCR, a mixture combining 60 forward primers for TCR Vbeta segments and 13 reverse primers for TCR Jbeta segments was used. A multiplex PCR assay on genomic DNA amplified the CDR3 region of rearranged TCR beta genes. The amplified TCR beta libraries were sequenced on the Illumina HiSeq System as 87-base-pair reads. The study's own analysis went as follows. A later analysis counted approximately 74 million unique TCR beta chains across the 666 repertoires, and roughly 9.9 million of these chains were shared by at least two donors. To remove PCR and sequencing errors, raw reads were error-corrected and collapsed into unique sequences using a nearest-neighbor algorithm that merged closely related sequences. To assign V, D and J gene segments, CDR3 sequences were aligned to IMGT reference sequences. For a sequence to be retained, a match of at least six nucleotides to both a V gene segment and a J gene segment was required. A rearrangement was called productive if the CDR3 had no stop codons and remained in frame with V and J, and every other rearrangement was called non-productive. Following IMGT convention, CDR3 was defined as the stretch from the second conserved V-encoded cysteine to the conserved J-encoded phenylalanine. The earlier analysis of 550 to 650 of the donors excluded any sequence lacking an unambiguous match to a single V gene segment. In an earlier analysis of 450 to 700 of the donors, V segments were called functional above 56.7% productive rearrangements and were called segregating when the between-donor standard deviation exceeded 5%. A statistical classification framework was built to diagnose cytomegalovirus status from the catalog of TCR beta chain sequences. In a later analysis, TCR nucleotide sequences were compared against IMGT/GENE-DB human TR gene sequences so that V and J genes could be assigned. A later analysis assigned CDR3 sequences and most-parsimonious VDJ recombination scenarios with the TCRdist pipeline. In a later analysis, each TCR beta chain was defined by its CDR3 amino acid sequence together with its V-gene family, and reads without a unique V-gene family were excluded. In a later analysis, approximately 640 highly shared, low-generation-probability nucleotide sequences were removed to address suspected cross-contamination and a sequencing artifact. A later analysis calculated a clonal expansion index for each public chain from normalized within-repertoire ranks of inferred template counts. In a later analysis, generation probabilities were computed using a VDJ recombination model fitted to out-of-frame rearrangements, and the results were checked against IGoR. A later analysis scored TCR-TCR, TCR-HLA and TCR-CMV co-occurrence with hypergeometric tests, applying a repertoire-size bias correction to TCR pairs. A later analysis estimated false discovery rates by permuting HLA or CMV assignments 20 times. A later analysis grouped co-occurring TCRs with DBSCAN, adding TCRdist sequence similarity when clustering within HLA-allele-positive subsets. For co-occurrence clustering, repertoires with fewer than 30,000 or more than 120,000 public chains were excluded, along with four or five repertoires with anomalous nucleotide sharing. The table comes from immuneACCESS by way of TCRdb, which keeps in-frame sequences with V and J called. Part of the clones is missing from these tables; in studies checked, under half for an unresolved V gene and the rest for unknown reasons. That table supplies the V and J calls and clone size; D and trimming were determined from the DNA. The sample table shows some 150,000 clones, and 77% are seen once. The ten largest clones take up 1.5% to 2% of the sample.

The sequenced sample consisted of PBMCs. The sequence was collected from a female donor in good health and CMV-seronegative.

The CDR3 protein: CASSTGLAGPGSGTDTQYF. The DNA reads TGTGCCAGCAGCACCGGACTAGCGGGACCCGGCAGCGGCACAGATACGCAGTATTTT. The V gene is TRBV9 and the J gene is TRBJ2-3; 12 central bases correspond to TRBD2. Its CDR3 holds 19 amino acids, cysteine through phenylalanine. Solely the CDR3 DNA is kept, with 57 bases framed from the first base. Clipping removes 4 bases from V and 1 base from J, with 13 as the unmatched junction base count. For CDR1 and CDR2, the germline V gene lists SGDLS and YYNGEE.